The 3 T cell receptor beta chains listed next were all sequenced from one sample in a study of Graves' ophthalmopathy and Graves' hyperthyroidism. RNA transcripts were the template, and TCR beta CDR3 regions were amplified from them. First-round RT-PCR employed HTBI primers, with a second-round multiplex PCR after it. TCRdb recomputed calls from the multiplex PCR reads with MiXCR, one row per CDR3 protein. The sample lists 450,000 or so distinct CDR3 sequences, approximately 15% occurring once. Material: blood. The receptors here all came from a woman in her twenties or thirties with Graves' ophthalmopathy.

This clonotype was detected many times. The chain couples TRBV6-5 to TRBJ2-7; D remains ambiguous. CDR3 size: 11 residues. V was pared by 1 base and J by 7 bases, with 5 bases between. Germline CDR1 and CDR2: MNHEY and SVGAGI. Here the CDR3 DNA reads TGTGCCAGCAGTTACTACGCGGAGCAGTACTTC. The encoded protein is CASSYYAEQYF.

The rearrangement joins TRBV6-1 to TRBJ1-5; D is uncertain. The ends were cut back, 6 bases at V and 2 bases at J, with 20 bases in the middle. CDR3 length equals 17 residues. Germline values: CDR1 MNHNS, CDR2 SASEGT. The CDR3 DNA sequence: TGTGCCAGCAGCAACAAAGGAGGAGGTTTGGGCAATCAGCCCCAGCATTTT. Translation gives CASSNKGGGLGNQPQHF.

Details on this clonotype: This CDR3 is missing its conserved last phenylalanine or tryptophan, likely due to a read error. The chain is built from TRBV3-1 and TRBJ1-2, with 10 bases identical to TRBD1. This CDR3 region has 15 residues. Trimming removed 0 bases from V and 8 bases from J; junction bases left unmatched: 6. Germline loops: CDR1 LGHDT, CDR2 YNNKEL (reference sequence). The CDR3 bases are TGTGCCAGCAGCCAAGATCTGGGACAGGGGAAAGGCTACACCATC. Residues: CASSQDLGQGKGYTI.